This T cell receptor (beta chain) was obtained from a study of cytomegalovirus exposure and HLA in healthy donors (dated 2017 in TCRdb). With regard to the full study: In an earlier analysis of 550 to 750 of the donors, 250 to 350 Gb of sequence data and some 100 million unique TCR beta sequences from approximately 180 million T cells were reported. All discovery cohort repertoires had been generated on a single sequencing platform. Several DR-DQ haplotypes were handled as single units for association and clustering, since linkage in the cohort was strong. Donor age, sex, ethnicity and CMV serostatus were compiled together with the repertoire data. The number of donors typed differed by locus, with roughly 629-640 for A, B, C, DRB1 and DQB1, more than 500 for DQA1, nearly 610 for DPA1, and over 400 for DPB1. To predict cytomegalovirus infection status, the study combined high-throughput TCR immunosequencing, statistical association of individual TCRs with disease status, and machine learning. An early release covering roughly 640 HLA-typed donors comprised about 320 gigabases of sequencing data and tens of millions of unique TCR sequences. The genetic ancestry cluster associated with self-reported Caucasian donors included over 65% of the roughly 400 genotyped donors. The study aimed to test whether signatures of past pathogen exposure could be identified by cataloging public T cell receptors. HLA typing covered class I and class II loci at four-digit resolution. In a later analysis, previously published TCR beta repertoires from more than 500 donors were re-analyzed and high-resolution HLA genotyping was added so that TCR occurrence patterns could be studied. Genome-wide SNP genotypes for about three fifths of the roughly 670 donors were used in a later genetic analysis, which treated that subset as a discovery cohort. A separate validation cohort of roughly 120 different subjects was used in addition to the approximately 640-subject first cohort. The T cell repertoires of about 700 subjects were profiled by immunosequencing and related to cytomegalovirus serostatus. Rather than using new phenotypic data, the later analysis identified candidate immune exposures from TCR beta sequences and from how often those sequences occurred across donors. Among 300 to 500 genotyped donors of the cohort, an average of around 220,000 unique TCR beta nucleotide sequences was sequenced per donor, of which roughly 17% were non-productive. To decide whether each TCR beta V gene segment behaved as functional or pseudogenic, an earlier analysis of some 540 of the donors relied on high-throughput TCR beta sequencing.

Of note for this clone: Its antigen remains unidentified. No much larger clone exists at a distance of one base, and base qualities are not known.

The cohort consisted of 600 to 700 healthy bone marrow donors. At the time of sampling, every cohort member was nominally healthy, though immune exposures that went unrecorded were likely present. The donor tested CMV seropositive and was one of the 289 seropositive cohort members. Every donor gave a peripheral blood sample, and the peripheral blood mononuclear cells from that sample were used for TCR beta sequencing. The Qiagen DNeasy Blood Extraction Kit was used to extract genomic DNA from the blood cell samples. Library method: the immunoSEQ multiplex PCR assay. For the multiplex PCR, a mixture combining 60 forward primers for TCR Vbeta segments and 13 reverse primers for TCR Jbeta segments was used. A multiplex PCR assay on genomic DNA amplified the CDR3 region of rearranged TCR beta genes. The amplified TCR beta libraries were sequenced on the Illumina HiSeq System as 87-base-pair reads. As for the authors' bioinformatics: A later analysis tallied roughly 80 million unique TCR beta chains across the 600 to 700 repertoires, and around 10 million of those chains were shared by two or more donors. Raw reads were error-corrected and collapsed into unique sequences with a nearest-neighbor algorithm that merged closely related sequences to remove PCR and sequencing errors. CDR3 sequences were aligned to IMGT reference sequences to assign V, D and J gene segments. For a sequence to be retained, at least a six-nucleotide match to both a V gene segment and a J gene segment was required. A rearrangement was called productive if the CDR3 had no stop codons and remained in frame with V and J, and every other rearrangement was called non-productive. CDR3 was defined according to IMGT convention as the region running from the second conserved V-encoded cysteine to the conserved J-encoded phenylalanine. The earlier analysis of roughly 590 of the donors excluded sequences that lacked an unambiguous match to a single V gene segment. An earlier analysis of a few hundred of the donors classified V segments as functional when productive rearrangements were above 56.7% and as segregating when the standard deviation between donors was above 5%. A statistical classification framework was built for diagnosing cytomegalovirus status from the catalog of TCR beta chain sequences. In a later analysis, V and J genes were assigned by comparing TCR nucleotide sequences against IMGT/GENE-DB human TR gene sequences. Using the TCRdist pipeline, a later analysis assigned CDR3 sequences along with most-parsimonious VDJ recombination scenarios. In a later analysis, each TCR beta chain was defined by its CDR3 amino acid sequence together with its V-gene family, and reads without a unique V-gene family were excluded. In a later analysis, fewer than 600 highly shared, low-generation-probability nucleotide sequences were removed to address suspected cross-contamination and a sequencing artifact. For each public chain, a later analysis derived a clonal expansion index from normalized ranks of inferred template counts within each repertoire. In a later analysis, generation probabilities were computed with a VDJ recombination model fitted to out-of-frame rearrangements, and the resulting probabilities were checked against IGoR. In a later analysis, hypergeometric tests were used to score TCR-TCR, TCR-HLA and TCR-CMV co-occurrence, with a repertoire-size bias correction applied to TCR pairs. To estimate false discovery rates, a later analysis permuted the HLA or CMV assignments 20 times. A later analysis grouped co-occurring TCRs with DBSCAN, adding TCRdist sequence similarity when clustering within HLA-allele-positive subsets. Co-occurrence clustering excluded repertoires with fewer than 30,000 or more than 120,000 public chains, plus five with anomalous nucleotide sharing. TCRdb re-hosts the immuneACCESS table, in-frame sequences only. Its copies lack some clones; in the studies checked, an unresolved V gene accounts for under half of them, and the cause for the rest is not known. The D gene and trimming were derived from the DNA, and the V and J assignments and clone size from that table. The sample has 70,000 to 80,000 clones on record, about 78% of them singletons. Of the sample, less than 9.5% falls within the top ten clones.

What the study reported, not specific to this receptor: In a later analysis, HLA-associated TCR beta chains showed more clonal expansion and lower generation probabilities than non-associated chains that were equally common. The study gave a list of 150 to 200 TCR beta chains associated with cytomegalovirus. In a later analysis, some 17,000 TCR beta sequences were associated with specific HLA alleles at a false discovery rate of 0.05. Several of the top co-occurrence clusters appeared to be linked to parvovirus B19, influenza, CMV and Epstein-Barr virus, according to a later analysis. Because counts were too low, more than 15 rarely observed V segments, including chromosome 9 orphons, were excluded from the earlier analysis of a few hundred of the donors. In both the original and validation cohorts, the classifier was reported to diagnose cytomegalovirus status with high specificity and sensitivity. Assigning TCR associations to individual alleles was difficult when HLA alleles, especially DR and DQ, strongly co-occurred. A later analysis found that TCR association rates varied across HLA loci, with DRB1 alleles showing the most associated TCRs and HLA-C alleles the fewest. In a later genetic analysis, fewer N-insertions in productive TCRs were reported among donors in an Asian-associated ancestry cluster than the roughly 640-donor mean. Some IMGT-functional V segments, including TRBV6-2 and TRBV6-3, could not be told apart with the 87-base-pair reads, so those segments were excluded. A cluster of highly shared sequence variants was judged likely to represent a technical artifact of the sequencing pipeline. HLA typing was unavailable for some donors at each locus, so association tests used only the typed subset. V-gene and J-gene trimming of TCR beta chains was associated with a missense DCLRE1C variant in a later genetic analysis, and the association was replicated in an independent cohort. Across donors, most TCR sequences were observed very rarely, whereas some public TCRs were present in many individuals. In a later analysis, most CMV-associated TCR beta chains were found to appear HLA-restricted, with HLA associations seemingly driven largely by CMV exposure. Linkage disequilibrium might explain the correlated functional status among segregating V segments, but an unknown experimental factor could not be excluded. A further reported finding was that TCR beta sequences accurately predicted the HLA-A and HLA-B alleles for most subjects in the first cohort. CMV serostatus was the only immune exposure information available for the cohort. According to the authors, the approach could potentially be generalized to other disease states and immunological phenotypes. In an earlier analysis of some 500 of the donors, most TCR beta V segments appeared in productive rearrangements about 87% or about 30% of the time, broadly matching IMGT annotations. Presence/absence analyses assumed roughly uniform sequencing depth across donors, an assumption that may not hold. The cohort was sequenced for TCR beta chains only, and without alpha or paired-chain data the features that could be detected were limited. In vitro tests confirmed that a few of the cytomegalovirus-associated TCR beta chains recognize cytomegalovirus antigens.

At the junction V is shortened by 10 bases and J by 3 bases, with 12 bases in between. As encoded in the germline V gene (reference sequence), CDR1 is WNHNN while CDR2 is SYGVQD. Its CDR3 holds 13 amino acids, cysteine through phenylalanine. Only the CDR3 region is kept as DNA, spanning 39 bases read in frame from base 1. The sample consisted of PBMCs. The sequence was collected from a middle-aged woman in good health and CMV-seropositive. The chain employs TRBV10-1 and TRBJ1-4, and TRBD1 may be the D gene, going by 5 matching bases. The CDR3 protein sequence reads: CATGGTANEKLFF. At the DNA level, the sequence is TGCGCCACCGGGGGGACCGCTAATGAAAAACTGTTTTTT.